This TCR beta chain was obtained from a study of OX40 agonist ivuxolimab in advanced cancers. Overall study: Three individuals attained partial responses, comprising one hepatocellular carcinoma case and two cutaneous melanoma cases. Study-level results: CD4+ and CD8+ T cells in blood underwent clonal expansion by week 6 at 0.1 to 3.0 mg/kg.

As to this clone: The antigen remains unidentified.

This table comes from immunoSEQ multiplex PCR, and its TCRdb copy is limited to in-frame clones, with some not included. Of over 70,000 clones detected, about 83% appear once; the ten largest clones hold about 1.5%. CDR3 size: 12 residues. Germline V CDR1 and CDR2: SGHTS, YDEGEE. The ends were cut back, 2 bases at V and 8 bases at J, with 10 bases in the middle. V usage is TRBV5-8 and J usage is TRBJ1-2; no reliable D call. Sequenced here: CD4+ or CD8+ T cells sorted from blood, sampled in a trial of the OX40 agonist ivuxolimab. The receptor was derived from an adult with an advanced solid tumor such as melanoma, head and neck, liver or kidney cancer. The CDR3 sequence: CASSFGSVGYTF. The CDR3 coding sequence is TGTGCCAGCAGCTTTGGATCTGTCGGCTACACCTTC.